Below are 29 T cell receptor beta chains sequenced from a single sample in a study of blood T cell repertoires in COVID-19. Clones were read by immunoSEQ multiplex PCR, and TCRdb kept only the in-frame ones, dropping some. The sample gives some 100,000 clones, over 75% of which show up once; 6.5% to 8% is in the top ten. Input material: peripheral blood. These receptors all stem from a man between 25 and 39 years old in a cohort sampled during active COVID-19.

V and J are TRBV15 and TRBJ1-5; 8 bases line up with TRBD1. Germline V gene sequence: CDR1 LNHNV, CDR2 YYDKDF (reference sequence). The CDR3 covers 14 residues. With V trimmed by 4 bases and J by 4 bases, 3 bases remained unmatched. The CDR3 region is CATSTGTGNQPQHF. CDR3 bases: TGTGCCACCAGCACCGGGACAGGTAATCAGCCCCAGCATTTT.

The chain uses TRBV6-6 and TRBJ1-2; D is unresolved. The length of the CDR3 is 16 residues. The ends were cut back, 0 bases at V and 0 bases at J, with 11 bases in the middle. CDR1 is MNHNY, CDR2 SVGAGI, per germline (reference sequence). The CDR3 sequence is CASSYSTRISNYGYTF. The CDR3 DNA reads as TGTGCCAGCAGTTACTCGACGAGGATTTCTAACTATGGCTACACCTTC.

The CDR3 nucleotides read TGTGCCAGCAGCCCCGGGACAGGGTATCGCAATGAGCAGTTCTTC. Translating gives CASSPGTGYRNEQFF. The chain is built from TRBV7-2 and TRBJ2-1; 9 nucleotides match TRBD1. The CDR3 is made up of 15 amino acids. The trim removed 5 bases at V and 6 bases at J, leaving 8 bases unmatched. Germline loops: CDR1 SGHTA, CDR2 FQGNSA. The full variable domain, its missing parts supplied by reference TRBV7-2 and TRBJ2-1, is GAGVSQSPSNKVTEKGKDVELRCDPISGHTALYWYRQSLGQGLEFLIYFQGNSAPDKSGLPSDRFSAERTGGSVSTLTIQRTQQEDSAVYLCASSPGTGYRNEQFFGPGTRLTVL.

This clone appeared a few times. The chain recombines TRBV4-1 with TRBJ2-2; the D gene is possibly TRBD1 (6 bases). From germline, CDR1 is MGHRA and CDR2 YSYEKL. The V and J ends lost 3 bases and 4 bases respectively, with 15 bases between them. The CDR3 contains 16 residues. The CDR3 protein is CASSQDLDRFTGELFF. The DNA of the CDR3 is TGCGCCAGCAGCCAGGATCTGGACAGATTCACCGGGGAGCTGTTTTTT.

The rearrangement links TRBV25-1 to TRBJ2-3, with 8 nucleotides matching TRBD1. CDR1 and CDR2 from the germline V gene are MGHDK and SYGVNS. J gave up 4 bases and V 2 bases, and 5 bases lay outside the gene matches. This CDR3 comprises 15 residues. The DNA for the CDR3 is TGTGCCAGCAGTGAAGCTGGACAGGGCCCAGATACGCAGTATTTT. Translated: CASSEAGQGPDTQYF.

This clone was counted only a few times. A junction end diverges from the germline sequence, so it may reflect a read error. The chain joins TRBV5-4 to TRBJ1-2, with a possible D match to TRBD1 (6 bases). Germline-derived CDR1 and CDR2 are SGHNT and YYREEE (reference sequence). This CDR3 contains 12 residues. The CDR3, as DNA: TGTGCCAGCAGCCCCTCGACCGAACCGGGACAATTC. It is translated as CASSPSTEPGQF. The variable domain in full, completed from reference TRBV5-4 and TRBJ1-2, reads ETGVTQSPTHLIKTRGQQVTLRCSSQSGHNTVSWYQQALGQGPQFIFQYYREEENGRGNFPPRFSGLQFPNYSSELNVNALELDDSALYLCASSPSTEPGQFGSGTRLTVV.

This clone was detected ten times or more. CDR3 DNA sequence: TGCGCCAGCAGCTTGGATTTCGAGGGGGTCGGACACGAGCAGTACTTC. Translated, it gives CASSLDFEGVGHEQYF. The rearrangement links TRBV5-1 to TRBJ2-7, with D maybe TRBD1 (6 bases). The germline V gene encodes CDR1 SGHRS and CDR2 YFSETQ. The CDR3 has 16 residues. Deletions cut 0 bases from V and 5 bases from J, with 18 bases between.

The sample holds one count of this clone. This chain uses TRBV19 with TRBJ2-3, with 11 bases that match TRBD2. Germline CDR1 and CDR2: LNHDA and SQIVND (reference sequence). There are 18 residues in the CDR3. The junction had 14 bases not matched to a gene; V was cut back by 6 bases and J by 3 bases. The CDR3 DNA is TGTGCCAGTAGGAAGGGGCTTATAGCGGGGGGGCGGACAGATACGCAGTATTTT. This gives the protein CASRKGLIAGGRTDTQYF. Full variable domain (remainder filled in from reference TRBV19 and TRBJ2-3): DGGITQSPKYLFRKEGQNVTLSCEQNLNHDAMYWYRQDPGQGLRLIYYSQIVNDFQKGDIAEGYSVSREKKESFPLTVTSAQKNPTAFYLCASRKGLIAGGRTDTQYFGPGTRLTVL.

This clone has just a few counts. The chain carries TRBV5-1 and TRBJ2-7; D is possibly TRBD1 (7 bases). Germline CDR1 reads SGHRS; CDR2 reads YFSETQ. The CDR3 length is 15 residues. V shed 0 bases and J shed 4 bases, with 14 bases lying between them. This chain's CDR3 is CASSLAQGGFYEQYF. Here the CDR3 DNA reads TGCGCCAGCAGCTTGGCCCAGGGGGGATTTTACGAGCAGTACTTC.

This clone came up once. The chain has TRBV7-2 and TRBJ2-5, with 9 bases that match TRBD2. The CDR3 is made up of 16 amino acids. Germline V gene data show CDR1 as SGHTA and CDR2 as FQGNSA. V shed 0 bases, J shed 1 base, and the junction held 3 bases outside the gene matches. CDR3 nucleotides: TGTGCCAGCAGCTTAGCTCGAGCGGGGGGCCAAGAGACCCAGTACTTC. Translating it yields CASSLARAGGQETQYF. Filled out from reference TRBV7-2 and TRBJ2-5, the complete variable domain reads GAGVSQSPSNKVTEKGKDVELRCDPISGHTALYWYRQSLGQGLEFLIYFQGNSAPDKSGLPSDRFSAERTGGSVSTLTIQRTQQEDSAVYLCASSLARAGGQETQYFGPGTRLLVL.

Here the CDR3 reads CASSRTNEKLFF. The DNA for the CDR3 is TGTGCCAGCAGCCGGACAAATGAAAAACTGTTTTTT. This chain uses TRBV6-6 with TRBJ1-4; D is possibly TRBD1 (5 bases). Trimming pared 6 bases from V and 5 bases from J, leaving 7 bases between. The germline V gene has CDR1 MNHNY and CDR2 SVGAGI (reference sequence). This CDR3 is built from 12 residues.

The rearrangement links TRBV5-4 to TRBJ1-3, with D unclear. The CDR3 loop spans 12 amino acids. V was shortened by 2 bases and J by 3 bases, with 3 bases between the two germline ends. The germline gives CDR1 SGHNT, CDR2 YYREEE (reference sequence). In DNA, the CDR3 is TGTGCCAGCAGCTTACTTGGAAACACCATATATTTT. Its translation: CASSLLGNTIYF. Complete variable domain (other parts from reference TRBV5-4 and TRBJ1-3): ETGVTQSPTHLIKTRGQQVTLRCSSQSGHNTVSWYQQALGQGPQFIFQYYREEENGRGNFPPRFSGLQFPNYSSELNVNALELDDSALYLCASSLLGNTIYFGEGSWLTVV.

This chain joins TRBV6-5 and TRBJ2-2, with D hard to call. The CDR3 length is 13 residues. Trimming removed 6 bases from V and 2 bases from J, with 7 bases in between. CDR1 and CDR2 (germline): MNHEY, SVGAGI. The CDR3 reads CASRALNTGELFF. The CDR3 DNA follows: TGTGCCAGCAGAGCGCTCAACACCGGGGAGCTGTTTTTT.

The rearrangement links TRBV30 to TRBJ2-5, with D possibly TRBD2 on 5 matching bases. The CDR3 is 14 amino acids. CDR1 is GTSNPN and CDR2 is SVGIG in the germline V gene (reference sequence). V lost 5 bases to trimming and J lost 5 bases, with 18 bases between them. DNA of the CDR3: TGTGCCTGGGGCCGAGGTGTTTCGGGGGAGACCCAGTACTTC. Translated: CAWGRGVSGETQYF.

The chain recombines TRBV30 with TRBJ1-2; no reliable D call. CDR1 and CDR2 (germline): GTSNPN, SVGIG (reference sequence). Deletions cut 5 bases from V and 7 bases from J, with 17 bases between. The CDR3 runs to 13 residues. CDR3 in amino acids: CAWPRVEGGGYTF. CDR3 coding DNA: TGTGCCTGGCCCCGCGTAGAGGGCGGTGGCTACACCTTC.

The chain couples TRBV18 to TRBJ2-3; tentatively, D is TRBD1 (5 bases). From germline, CDR1 is KGHSH and CDR2 LQKENI. The V end lost 5 bases, the J end lost 6 bases, and 12 bases lay between the germline ends. The CDR3 has 13 amino acids. CDR3 nucleotides: TGTGCCAGCTCAATGGGGCCCCGGGATACGCAGTATTTT. Residues: CASSMGPRDTQYF.

The chain employs TRBV3-1 (or the pseudogene TRBV3-2) and TRBJ1-2; no firm D call. Trimming stripped 0 bases from V and 6 bases from J, with 17 bases between. CDR1 is LGHDT and CDR2 is YNNKEL in the germline V gene (reference sequence). The CDR3 contains 16 residues. In nucleotides, the CDR3 is TGTGCCAGCAGCCAAGAGGGAGGGTGGAGAGGCAATGGCTACACCTTC. Translated, it gives CASSQEGGWRGNGYTF.

The chain recombines TRBV15 with TRBJ2-1; 8 bases fit TRBD1. The germline CDR1 and CDR2 sequences are LNHNV and YYDKDF (reference sequence). CDR3 length: 16 residues. With V trimmed by 2 bases and J by 0 bases, 3 bases remained unmatched. The CDR3 here is CATSRPQGASYNEQFF. The CDR3 DNA follows: TGTGCCACCAGCAGACCGCAGGGGGCCTCCTACAATGAGCAGTTCTTC.

The V gene is TRBV16, the J gene TRBJ1-6, with 7 bases that match TRBD1. Germline V gives CDR1 KGHSY, CDR2 FQNENV. Trimming removed 3 bases from V and 7 bases from J; junction bases left unmatched: 3. The CDR3 has 14 residues. CDR3 amino acids: CASSQRDRNSPLHF. The CDR3 region has the DNA TGTGCCAGCAGCCAGAGGGACAGAAATTCACCCCTCCACTTT.

The chain is built from TRBV5-1 and TRBJ2-3, with 7 bases matching TRBD1. CDR1 is SGHRS, CDR2 YFSETQ, per germline. V lost 0 bases, J lost 2 bases, and 15 bases stayed unmatched. This CDR3 has 19 amino acids. This CDR3 reads CASSLARKQGLLNTDTQYF. For the CDR3, the DNA is TGCGCCAGCAGCTTGGCCCGGAAACAGGGGTTACTAAACACAGATACGCAGTATTTT.

The gene calls are TRBV10-3 and TRBJ2-3; 7 bases align to TRBD2. Germline loops: CDR1 ENHRY, CDR2 SYGVKD. CDR3 length equals 14 residues. V lost 8 bases to trimming and J lost 2 bases; unmatched junction nucleotides: 7. The CDR3 here is CAISGSGPTDTQYF. The CDR3 region has the DNA TGTGCCATCTCTGGTAGCGGGCCCACAGATACGCAGTATTTT.

The chain employs TRBV15 and TRBJ2-3, with D hard to call. The ends were cut back, 3 bases at V and 1 base at J, with 14 bases in the middle. The CDR3 is 16 residues long. Germline values: CDR1 LNHNV, CDR2 YYDKDF (reference sequence). The CDR3 region is CATSRASGARTDTQYF. DNA for the CDR3: TGTGCCACCAGCAGGGCAAGTGGAGCCCGCACAGATACGCAGTATTTT.

The chain has TRBV28 and TRBJ1-1; tentative D call: TRBD1 (6 bases). The length of the CDR3 is 14 residues. The V end was cut by 1 base, the J end by 0 bases, with 6 bases between. The germline V gene encodes CDR1 MDHEN and CDR2 SYDVKM. The CDR3 DNA sequence: TGTGCCAGCAGTTTATACAGGGTGAACACTGAAGCTTTCTTT. Translating gives CASSLYRVNTEAFF.

The chain joins TRBV24-1 to TRBJ1-5, with TRBD1 as a possible D gene (5 bases). The V and J ends lost 5 bases and 6 bases respectively, with 10 bases between them. The CDR3 extends over 13 amino acids. Germline V CDR1 and CDR2: KGHDR, SFDVKD. CDR3 residues: CATSVGLGQPQHF. In nucleotides, the CDR3 is TGTGCCACCAGTGTGGGGCTAGGTCAGCCCCAGCATTTT.

This rearrangement joins TRBV12-3 or TRBV12-4 to TRBJ1-2; D possibly corresponds to TRBD1 (5 bases). V shed 6 bases and J shed 4 bases, with 12 bases lying between them. This CDR3 has 13 residues. The DNA of the CDR3 is TGTGCCAGCAGCAAAGCAGGGTCCTATGGCTACACCTTC. Protein: CASSKAGSYGYTF.

The J gene is TRBJ2-3, the V gene TRBV6-5, with unresolved D. The CDR3 consists of 12 residues. The V end was cut by 5 bases, the J end by 0 bases, with 3 bases between. The germline V gene encodes CDR1 MNHEY and CDR2 SVGAGI. CDR3 nucleotides: TGTGCCAGCAGTCCAAGCACAGATACGCAGTATTTT. Its translation: CASSPSTDTQYF.

The chain uses TRBV7-9 and TRBJ1-1, with 7 nucleotides matching TRBD1. The CDR3 has 15 amino acids. Looked up from germline, CDR1 is SEHNR and CDR2 is FQNEAQ (reference sequence). V lost 5 bases to trimming and J lost 4 bases; unmatched junction nucleotides: 10. The CDR3 bases are TGTGCCAGCAGCCCCTACCGGGCAGGGGGCACTGAAGCTTTCTTT. Residues: CASSPYRAGGTEAFF.

The chain has TRBV4-1 and TRBJ2-7, with a weak D call TRBD1 (6 bases). Germline V CDR1 and CDR2: MGHRA, YSYEKL. Between the trimmed V and J ends, which lost 3 bases and 5 bases, there was a span of 17 bases. This CDR3 contains 15 residues. This chain's CDR3 is CASSHTPGVFDEQYF. The CDR3 DNA sequence: TGCGCCAGCAGCCATACTCCAGGGGTATTTGACGAGCAGTACTTC.

The genes are TRBV7-2 and TRBJ2-6; 8 bases fit TRBD2. CDR1 SGHTA and CDR2 FQGNSA come from the germline V gene. Trimming took 3 bases from V and 1 from J; bases not matched to a gene: 8. This CDR3 region has 18 residues. The CDR3 is CASSFSGGAPSGANVLTF. In DNA form, the CDR3 reads TGTGCCAGCAGCTTTTCGGGAGGGGCCCCGTCTGGGGCCAACGTCCTGACTTTC.